The 18 T cell receptor beta chains below all came from one sample that was sequenced in a study of blood T cell repertoires in COVID-19. TCRdb's copy holds only in-frame clones and misses some; the assay was immunoSEQ multiplex PCR. The data show some 300,000 clones, just under 90% seen once. The sequenced sample consisted of PBMCs or T cells enriched from blood (not recorded which). These receptors were taken from a woman in her 50s who had been exposed to COVID-19.

The J gene is TRBJ1-5, the V gene TRBV10-1; 7 bases align to TRBD1. Germline-derived CDR1 and CDR2 are WNHNN and SYGVQD (reference sequence). V dropped 10 bases and J dropped 10; count of bases not matched to a gene: 10. The CDR3 runs to 12 residues. CDR3 nucleotide sequence: TGCGCCAACGGACAGGAAAGGGTACCCCAGCATTTT. Amino acids: CANGQERVPQHF.

The J gene is TRBJ2-7, the V gene TRBV5-1; 8 bases agree with TRBD2. The CDR3 is made up of 13 amino acids. Germline V gene sequence: CDR1 SGHRS, CDR2 YFSETQ. V lost 1 base, J lost 3 bases, and 0 bases stayed unmatched. CDR3 in DNA: TGCGCCAGCAGCTTGACTAGCGGCTACGAGCAGTACTTC. It translates to CASSLTSGYEQYF.

The chain combines TRBV24-1 with TRBJ1-2; tentative D call: TRBD1 (5 bases). There are 14 residues in the CDR3. V dropped 5 bases and J dropped 2 bases, with 11 bases sitting between them. In germline, CDR1 is KGHDR, CDR2 SFDVKD. The CDR3 DNA follows: TGTGCCACCAGTGGGCAGGGCCTGAACTATGGCTACACCTTC. It yields the protein CATSGQGLNYGYTF.

This chain joins TRBV19 and TRBJ1-2; D is perhaps TRBD1 (6 bases). V lost 5 bases to trimming and J lost 4 bases, with 17 bases between them. The CDR3 has 15 residues. In germline, CDR1 is LNHDA, CDR2 SQIVND (reference sequence). In nucleotides, the CDR3 is TGTGCCAGTAGTGACGGAGCAGGGGCCGGCTATGGCTACACCTTC. Its protein is CASSDGAGAGYGYTF.

The V gene is TRBV3-1 (or the pseudogene TRBV3-2), the J gene TRBJ1-2, with D possibly matching TRBD1 (5 bases). CDR3 length: 13 residues. The germline V and J ends were trimmed by 8 bases and 7 bases, with 17 bases remaining between them. Germline loops: CDR1 LGHDT, CDR2 YNNKEL (reference sequence). The CDR3 is CASGNGGAGGYTF. The CDR3 nucleotides are TGTGCCAGCGGGAACGGAGGGGCGGGTGGCTACACCTTC.

The V gene is TRBV2, the J gene TRBJ2-1; D is undetermined. The CDR3 is made up of 16 amino acids. Germline V CDR1 and CDR2: SNHLY, FYNNEI. Trimming stripped 2 bases from V and 0 bases from J, with 11 bases between. The CDR3 loop is CASSELLVSSYNEQFF. The CDR3, as DNA: TGTGCCAGCAGTGAACTCTTAGTTTCCTCCTACAATGAGCAGTTCTTC.

This chain joins TRBV10-3 and TRBJ2-5; 7 bases line up with TRBD2. The V gene's germline CDR1 is ENHRY and CDR2 SYGVKD. The CDR3 sequence is 15 residues long. Trimming cost V 3 bases and J 4 bases; bases outside gene matches: 8. CDR3 nucleotide sequence: TGTGCCATCAGTGATAGCGGGCGGGCCCGAGAGACCCAGTACTTC. Translated, it gives CAISDSGRARETQYF.

The chain employs TRBV20-1 and TRBJ1-2; D is ambiguous. Germline lookup yields CDR1 DFQATT and CDR2 SNEGSKA (reference sequence). The CDR3 covers 13 residues. Trimming took off 3 bases at V and 8 bases at J, with 16 bases between the two ends. CDR3 in DNA: TGCAGTGCTAGTCTTACAGATCCCCCGGGCTACACCTTC. Translated: CSASLTDPPGYTF.

In this sample, this clone turned up once. This chain joins TRBV7-8 and TRBJ2-6; possibly TRBD1 for D (7 bases). The germline V and J ends were trimmed by 1 base and 4 bases, with 17 bases remaining between them. Germline values: CDR1 SGHVS, CDR2 FQNEAQ. The CDR3 sequence is 18 residues long. This CDR3 is CASSLVFAGGYGANVLTF. The DNA of the CDR3 is TGTGCCAGCAGCTTAGTTTTCGCAGGGGGGTACGGGGCCAACGTCCTGACTTTC.

The J gene is TRBJ1-4, the V gene TRBV30, with D tentatively TRBD1 (6 bases). This CDR3 is 17 amino acids long. V dropped 2 bases and J dropped 1 base, with 17 bases sitting between them. Germline V gives CDR1 GTSNPN, CDR2 SVGIG (reference sequence). Here the CDR3 DNA reads TGTGCCTGGAGTCGGTCAGGGGCGGGAGGAACTAATGAAAAACTGTTTTTT. This translates into CAWSRSGAGGTNEKLFF. Variable domain in full (rest from reference TRBV30 and TRBJ1-4): SQTIHQWPATLVQPVGSPLSLECTVEGTSNPNLYWYRQAAGRGLQLLFYSVGIGQISSEVPQNLSASRPQDRQFILSSKKLLLSDSGFYLCAWSRSGAGGTNEKLFFGSGTQLSVL.

The genes are TRBV19 and TRBJ2-5, with D unclear. This CDR3 contains 13 residues. The V gene lost 6 bases and the J gene lost 2 bases, with 10 bases spanning the gap. The germline V gene has CDR1 LNHDA and CDR2 SQIVND (reference sequence). CDR3 sequence: CASRPRAQETQYF. CDR3 in DNA: TGTGCCAGTAGACCTCGAGCACAAGAGACCCAGTACTTC.

The genes are TRBV11-2 and TRBJ1-6; TRBD1 agrees at 7 bases. This CDR3 has 14 amino acids. The germline V gene encodes CDR1 SGHAT and CDR2 FQNNGV. V trimming: 3 bases; J trimming: 10 bases; junction bases outside the gene matches: 6. CDR3 loop: CASSFEGAGSPLHF. CDR3 sequence (DNA): TGTGCCAGCAGCTTTGAGGGGGCAGGGTCACCCCTCCACTTT.

The CDR3 DNA follows: TGTGCCAGCAGTGAGACCGGGACACGCTATGGCTACACCTTC. Translating gives CASSETGTRYGYTF. The genes are TRBV2 and TRBJ1-2, with D maybe TRBD1 (6 bases). Trimming pared 3 bases from V and 4 bases from J, leaving 12 bases between. The CDR3 contains 14 residues. Germline V lookup: CDR1 SNHLY, CDR2 FYNNEI. The variable domain in full, completed from reference TRBV2 and TRBJ1-2, reads EPEVTQTPSHQVTQMGQEVILRCVPISNHLYFYWYRQILGQKVEFLVSFYNNEISEKSEIFDDQFSVERPDGSNFTLKIRSTKLEDSAMYFCASSETGTRYGYTFGSGTRLTVV.

The chain carries TRBV10-3 and TRBJ1-4, with D unclear. V was trimmed by 0 bases and J by 5 bases, leaving 10 bases between them. The CDR3 loop spans 15 amino acids. Germline assignment: CDR1 ENHRY and CDR2 SYGVKD. CDR3 region: CAISESRERNEKLFF. The CDR3 DNA follows: TGTGCCATCAGTGAGTCGAGGGAACGGAATGAAAAACTGTTTTTT.

The V gene is TRBV5-6, the J gene TRBJ2-5, with 10 nucleotides matching TRBD1. CDR3 size: 13 residues. Trimming took 2 bases from V and 8 from J; bases not matched to a gene: 3. CDR1 and CDR2 (germline): SGHDT, YYEEEE. The CDR3 loop reads CASSFGQGGTQYF. The CDR3 DNA reads TGTGCCAGCAGCTTCGGACAGGGGGGAACCCAGTACTTC.

This clone appeared once. The chain uses TRBV3-1 (or the pseudogene TRBV3-2) and TRBJ2-1; 14 bases align to TRBD2. The germline V gene has CDR1 LGHDT and CDR2 YNNKEL (reference sequence). J gave up 2 bases and V 2 bases, and 8 bases lay outside the gene matches. CDR3 length equals 19 residues. The CDR3 loop reads CASSQRGTSGGRTYNEQFF. The CDR3 DNA sequence: TGTGCCAGCAGCCAACGAGGGACTAGCGGGGGCAGAACCTACAATGAGCAGTTCTTC.

V is TRBV13 and J is TRBJ2-2; weak D call: TRBD2 (6 bases). Germline values: CDR1 PRHDT, CDR2 FYEKMQ (reference sequence). Trimming took 5 bases from V and 1 from J, leaving 14 bases between them. The CDR3 is 16 residues long. The CDR3 coding sequence is TGTGCCAGCAGCCCAAAGGGACTGGAGAACACCGGGGAGCTGTTTTTT. It translates to CASSPKGLENTGELFF.

DNA for the CDR3: TGTGCCAGCAGCGTAGTAGGGGGGGCGGCCACTGAAGCTTTCTTT. As protein: CASSVVGGAATEAFF. The chain links TRBV9 to TRBJ1-1; a weak D match, TRBD1 (6 bases). Germline V gene sequence: CDR1 SGDLS, CDR2 YYNGEE. Trimming took 0 bases from V and 4 from J, leaving 13 bases between them. The CDR3 sequence is 15 residues long. The full variable domain, its missing parts supplied by reference TRBV9 and TRBJ1-1, is DSGVTQTPKHLITATGQRVTLRCSPRSGDLSVYWYQQSLDQGLQFLIQYYNGEERAKGNILERFSAQQFPDLHSELNLSSLELGDSALYFCASSVVGGAATEAFFGQGTRLTVV.